A selection of T cell receptor beta chains follows, all from one sample in a study of human thymus T cells. Some clones are missing from TCRdb's copy, which holds only in-frame ones; the method was immunoSEQ multiplex PCR. The sample consists of roughly 120,000 clones, approximately 96% of them appearing once. The sample was thymus tissue. The receptors were sampled from a boy under three years old with a congenital heart defect but otherwise immunologically healthy. The CDR3 runs from the conserved cysteine through the conserved F or W. The D gene is left open where the match is weak. Only some rows state a clone size, as once, few, many or a class for expanded clones.

NA	TRBD2	TRBV11-1	TRBJ2-5	TGTGCCAGCAGCTTAAAGGGGCTTACGGGAGGGTACCAAGAGACCCAGTACTTC	CASSLKGLTGGYQETQYF
NA	NA	TRBV1	TRBJ2-6	TGCACCAGCAGGTCGACAGGGAGTTTCTCTGGGGCCAACGTCCTGACTTTC	CTSRSTGSFSGANVLTF
once	NA	TRBV6-5	TRBJ2-1	TGTGCCAGCAGTTACTCGAGGGATTCCTACAATGAGCAGTTCTTC	CASSYSRDSYNEQFF
NA	TRBD1	TRBV5-3	TRBJ2-7	TGTGCCAGAAGCACGGAAGGACAGGTTAGCTCCTACGAGCAGTACTTC	CARSTEGQVSSYEQYF
NA	TRBD2	TRBV5-6	TRBJ2-2	TGTGCCAGCAGCTTGGAAGGGACTAGCGGGGTGAACACCGGGGAGCTGTTTTTT	CASSLEGTSGVNTGELFF
NA	NA	TRBV5-4	TRBJ2-7	TGTGCCAGCAGCTTTGGACCGCCCTACGAGCAGTACTTC	CASSFGPPYEQYF
NA	NA	TRBV19	TRBJ1-1	TGTGCCAGTAGTATAGATGGGCGACGAGAGAACACTGAAGCTTTCTTT	CASSIDGRRENTEAFF
once	NA	TRBV6-6	TRBJ1-1	TGTGCCAGCAGTACGAATGGACAGATGAACACTGAAGCTTTCTTT	CASSTNGQMNTEAFF
NA	NA	TRBV30	TRBJ1-2	TGTGCCTGGACCCTGGTAGGGAACTATGGCTACACCTTC	CAWTLVGNYGYTF
NA	NA	TRBV7-9	TRBJ2-1	TGTGCCAGCAGCGGCAGGGGAACGGGTGAGCAGTTCTTC	CASSGRGTGEQFF
once	TRBD1	TRBV6-1	TRBJ1-5	TGTGCCAGCAGTGACCGGACAGGAAAGGAACTTTATAGCAATCAGCCCCAGCATTTT	CASSDRTGKELYSNQPQHF
NA	TRBD1	TRBV9	TRBJ1-4	TGTGCCAGCAGCGTATCTCTTGGGACAGGACTTGAAAAACTGTTTTTT	CASSVSLGTGLEKLFF
NA	NA	TRBV4-1	TRBJ1-3	TGCGCCAGCAGCCGGGGGAGTGACAGGTCTGGAAACACCATATATTTT	CASSRGSDRSGNTIYF
NA	TRBD2	TRBV7-2	TRBJ2-3	TGTGCCAGCAGCCGACTAGCGGGGGGGCCAGATACGCAGTATTTT	CASSRLAGGPDTQYF
NA	TRBD2	TRBV4-1	TRBJ2-5	TGCGCCAGCAGCCCAATAGCGGGGGGCACACAAGAGACCCAGTACTTC	CASSPIAGGTQETQYF
NA	NA	TRBV11-2	TRBJ2-7	TGTGCCAGCAGCTTTCTTTCTAGCTCCTACGAGCAGTACTTC	CASSFLSSSYEQYF
NA	NA	TRBV4-3	TRBJ2-2	TGCGCCAGCAGCCAGGACACGGGGGGCCCGAACACCGGGGAGCTGTTTTTT	CASSQDTGGPNTGELFF
NA	NA	TRBV4-3	TRBJ2-7	TGCGCCAGCAGCCAAGTGATGGGGTACTCCTACGAGCAGTACTTC	CASSQVMGYSYEQYF
NA	NA	TRBV2	TRBJ2-5	TGTGCCAGCAGTGAATTGGTGGGGGGGCGGGAGACCCAGTACTTC	CASSELVGGRETQYF
NA	NA	TRBV7-9	TRBJ2-3	TGTGCCAGCAGCTTAAGGTTAGGCGATCATCCGCAGTATTTT	CASSLRLGDHPQYF
NA	NA	TRBV21-1	TRBJ1-5	TGTGCCAGCAGCAAAAAAGGGGGTGCGGGGGGATGTGATCAGCCCCAGCATTTT	CASSKKGGAGGCDQPQHF
NA	NA	TRBV14	TRBJ2-3	TGTGCCAGCAGCCAAGGACGAGCGGCAGATACGCAGTATTTT	CASSQGRAADTQYF
once	TRBD2	TRBV29-1	TRBJ2-2	TGCAGCGTAAAGTCCGGGGGGTTGGGCACCGGGGAGCTGTTTTTT	CSVKSGGLGTGELFF
NA	NA	TRBV25-1	TRBJ1-2	TGTGCCAGCAGTGAAGTAGCGGATAACTATGGCTACACCTTC	CASSEVADNYGYTF
NA	TRBD2	TRBV4-1	TRBJ2-3	TGCGCCAGCAGACGGGGGGTAACAGATACGCAGTATTTT	CASRRGVTDTQYF
NA	TRBD2	TRBV11-3	TRBJ2-3	TGTGCCAGCAGCCAACTAGCGGGGGGCACAGATACGCAGTATTTT	CASSQLAGGTDTQYF
NA	NA	TRBV19	TRBJ1-1	TGTGCCAGTAGTACCGGGCCCCTAAGTAGCAACACTGAAGCTTTCTTT	CASSTGPLSSNTEAFF
NA	NA	TRBV20-1	TRBJ2-1	TGCAGTGCTCCGCGTTTCAATGAGCAGTTCTTC	CSAPRFNEQFF
NA	NA	TRBV7-2	TRBJ1-6	TGTGCCAGCAGCTTAGTTCTCCGTTCACCCCTCCACTTT	CASSLVLRSPLHF
NA	NA	TRBV18	TRBJ1-2	TGTGCCAGCTCACGACTCACAGAAACAGATTTAGATGGCTACACCTTC	CASSRLTETDLDGYTF
NA	TRBD1	TRBV10-1	TRBJ2-2	TGCGCCAGCAGTGAGTCCCGAACCGGACAGGGTACGATAACCGGGGAGCTGTTTTTT	CASSESRTGQGTITGELFF
NA	TRBD2	TRBV6-5	TRBJ2-1	TGTGCCAGCAGCCTAGCGGGGGGAAGGAATGAGCAGTTCTTC	CASSLAGGRNEQFF
NA	NA	TRBV19	TRBJ1-1	TGTGCCAGTAGCAACAACCGACGGGGCAGGAAACTAAACACTGAAGCTTTCTTT	CASSNNRRGRKLNTEAFF
NA	NA	TRBV27	TRBJ2-2	TGTGCCAGCAGGCGGACAGCCGGTCCCGGGGAGCTGTTTTTT	CASRRTAGPGELFF
NA	NA	TRBV7-2	TRBJ2-1	TGTGCCAGCAGCTTATCCCGGCGGTACAATGAGCAGTTCTTC	CASSLSRRYNEQFF
NA	TRBD2	TRBV5-1	TRBJ2-3	TGCGCCAGCAGCTTGGCCCCAAGACTAGCGGGGGGGGTGGCAGATACGCAGTATTTT	CASSLAPRLAGGVADTQYF
NA	NA	TRBV9	TRBJ1-2	TGTGCCAGCAGCGTAGCTGGCAGGGGAGTAGAGGGCTACACCTTC	CASSVAGRGVEGYTF
NA	NA	TRBV9	TRBJ2-5	TGTGCCAGCAGCTCCGCGGTCCTACCACAAGAGACCCAGTACTTC	CASSSAVLPQETQYF
NA	TRBD1	TRBV6-5	TRBJ2-1	TGTGCCAGCAGTTATAAACAGGGGAATGAGCAGTTCTTC	CASSYKQGNEQFF
once	TRBD1	TRBV4-3	TRBJ1-2	TGCGCCAGCAGCCAGAAGCACCCGGGACAGGCGAACTATGGCTACACCTTC	CASSQKHPGQANYGYTF
NA	NA	TRBV7-9	TRBJ2-2	TGTGCCAGCAGCTTAGTATCGGGGGCGAACACCGGGGAGCTGTTTTTT	CASSLVSGANTGELFF
NA	NA	TRBV9	TRBJ2-3	TGTGCCAGCAGCGCCGATCTAGCGTACGCCACAGATACGCAGTATTTT	CASSADLAYATDTQYF
NA	NA	TRBV11-2	TRBJ2-3	TGTGCCAGCAGCTTAGTCGGGAAGAGCACAGATACGCAGTATTTT	CASSLVGKSTDTQYF
NA	NA	TRBV9	TRBJ1-5	TGTCCAAACCCGGGCGCCTATAGCAATCAGCCCCAGCATTTT	CPNPGAYSNQPQHF
NA	NA	TRBV5-1	TRBJ2-1	TGCGCCAGCAGCAGGGACTACAATGAGCAGTTCTTC	CASSRDYNEQFF
NA	TRBD1	TRBV4-1	TRBJ1-1	TGCGCCAGCAGCCAAGGACAGGGGGCGCAGGGTGGGAGCGCTGAAGCTTTCTTT	CASSQGQGAQGGSAEAFF
once	NA	TRBV4-2	TRBJ1-2	TGTGCCAGCAGCCAAGAAGGTGAGGGGACGGGCTATGGCTACACCTTC	CASSQEGEGTGYGYTF
NA	NA	TRBV19	TRBJ2-3	TGTGCCAGTGGGCGGCCTAAGAGTGGGGGAGATACGCAGTATTTT	CASGRPKSGGDTQYF
NA	TRBD1	TRBV18	TRBJ2-1	TGTGCCAGCTCACCCCTGGGACAGGGCTACAATGAGCAGTTCTTC	CASSPLGQGYNEQFF
NA	TRBD2	TRBV4-1	TRBJ2-1	TGCGCCAGCAGCCCCAATCGCGGGCTAGCGGTTGGCAGCTCCTACAATGAGCAGTTCTTC	CASSPNRGLAVGSSYNEQFF
once	NA	TRBV7-2	TRBJ1-6	TGTGCCAGCAGCCCCACGGGAGGCTCACCCCTCCACTTT	CASSPTGGSPLHF
NA	TRBD1	TRBV11-2	TRBJ2-7	TGTGCCAGCAGCTTAGATAGTGCCGGGACAGTATCCTACGAGCAGTACTTC	CASSLDSAGTVSYEQYF
NA	NA	TRBV4-2	TRBJ2-3	TGTGCCAGCAGCCAAGATCGGGATACGCAGTATTTT	CASSQDRDTQYF
NA	NA	TRBV4-2	TRBJ2-5	TGTGCCAGCAGCCAAGATCTAAGAGGAGGGATATACCAAGAGACCCAGTACTTC	CASSQDLRGGIYQETQYF
few	TRBD1	TRBV4-1	TRBJ1-6	TGCGCCAGCAGCCCGGACAGGAGGGATTCACCCCTCCACTTT	CASSPDRRDSPLHF